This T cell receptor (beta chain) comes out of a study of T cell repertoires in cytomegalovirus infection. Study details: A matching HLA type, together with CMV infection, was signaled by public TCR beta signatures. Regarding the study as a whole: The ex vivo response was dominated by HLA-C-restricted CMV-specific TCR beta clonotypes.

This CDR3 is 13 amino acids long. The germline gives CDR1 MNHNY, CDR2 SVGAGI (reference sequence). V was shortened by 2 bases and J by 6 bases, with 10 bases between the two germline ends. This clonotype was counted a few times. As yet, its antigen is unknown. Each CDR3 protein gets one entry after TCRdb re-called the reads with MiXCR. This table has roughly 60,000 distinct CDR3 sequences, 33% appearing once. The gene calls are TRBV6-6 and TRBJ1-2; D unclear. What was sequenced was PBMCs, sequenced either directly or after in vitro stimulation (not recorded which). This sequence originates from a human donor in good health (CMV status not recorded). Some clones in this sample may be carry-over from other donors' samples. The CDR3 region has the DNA TGTGCCAGCAGTTACATAGCATCCAATGGCTACACCTTC. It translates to CASSYIASNGYTF.